One TCR beta chain is described in this entry. The entry originates in a study of blood T cell repertoires in COVID-19. Study summary: From the United States, Italy and Spain came samples of acute and convalescent COVID-19. PBMCs, B-cell-depleted T cells, or T cells provided the cDNA or gDNA that made up the material.

Original methodology: Amplifying reference gene primers gave estimates of nucleated cell counts. TCRdb's table, derived via immunoSEQ multiplex PCR, lists solely in-frame clones and lacks some. The V and J calls and clone size are taken from that table; D and trimming were inferred from the DNA. Here the sample spans 100,000 to 150,000 clones, approximately 87% being singletons. Losses at the gene ends were 9 bases for V and 4 bases for J; bases not matched to a gene: 16. This CDR3 is 15 amino acids long. From germline, CDR1 is SGDLS and CDR2 YYNGEE. The chain couples TRBV9 to TRBJ2-7; 7 bases are a match to TRBD2. Material: peripheral blood. The TCR sequence derives from a man aged 60 to 75 with acute or convalescent COVID-19. CDR3 in amino acids: CATPGRGRDRYEQYF. CDR3 nucleotides: TGTGCCACCCCGGGGAGGGGTCGGGATCGGTACGAGCAGTACTTC.